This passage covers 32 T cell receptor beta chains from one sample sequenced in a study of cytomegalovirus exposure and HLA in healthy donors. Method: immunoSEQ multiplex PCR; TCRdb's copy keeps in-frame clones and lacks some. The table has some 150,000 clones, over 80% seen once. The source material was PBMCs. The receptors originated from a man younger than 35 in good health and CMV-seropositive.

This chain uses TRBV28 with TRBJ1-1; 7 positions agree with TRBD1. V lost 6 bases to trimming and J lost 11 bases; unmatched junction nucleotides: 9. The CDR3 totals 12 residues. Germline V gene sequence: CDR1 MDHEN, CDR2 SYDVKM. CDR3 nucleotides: TGTGCCAGCAGACAAGGGGGCGCTACGGCTTTCTTT. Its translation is CASRQGGATAFF.

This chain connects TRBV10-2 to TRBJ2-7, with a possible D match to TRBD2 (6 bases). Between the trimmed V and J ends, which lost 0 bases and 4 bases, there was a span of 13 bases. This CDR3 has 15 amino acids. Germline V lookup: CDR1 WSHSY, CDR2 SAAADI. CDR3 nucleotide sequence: TGCGCCAGCAGTGAGTCGACCGGGACTTTTTACGAGCAGTACTTC. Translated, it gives CASSESTGTFYEQYF.

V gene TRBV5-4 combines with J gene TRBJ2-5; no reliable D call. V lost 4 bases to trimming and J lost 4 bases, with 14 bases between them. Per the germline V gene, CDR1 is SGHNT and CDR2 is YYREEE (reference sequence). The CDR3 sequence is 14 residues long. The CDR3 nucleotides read TGTGCCAGCAGCCCCGGCGGCCGGCCAGAGACCCAGTACTTC. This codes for CASSPGGRPETQYF.

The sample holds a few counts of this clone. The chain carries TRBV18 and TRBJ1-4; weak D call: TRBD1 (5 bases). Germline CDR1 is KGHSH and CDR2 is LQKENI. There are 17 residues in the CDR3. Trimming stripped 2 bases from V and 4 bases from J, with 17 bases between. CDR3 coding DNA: TGTGCCAGCTCACCATATCCCGTGGGGCCGGGTAATGAAAAACTGTTTTTT. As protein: CASSPYPVGPGNEKLFF.

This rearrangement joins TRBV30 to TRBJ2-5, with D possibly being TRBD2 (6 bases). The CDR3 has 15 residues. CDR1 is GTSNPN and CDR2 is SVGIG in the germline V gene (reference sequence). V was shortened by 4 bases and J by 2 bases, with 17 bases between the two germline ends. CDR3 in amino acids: CAWTTSASGQETQYF. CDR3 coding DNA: TGTGCCTGGACCACGTCTGCAAGCGGGCAAGAGACCCAGTACTTC.

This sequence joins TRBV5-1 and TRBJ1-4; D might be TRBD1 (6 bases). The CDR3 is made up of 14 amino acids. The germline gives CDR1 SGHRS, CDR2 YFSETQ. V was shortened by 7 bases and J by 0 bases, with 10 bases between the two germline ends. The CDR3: CASADSATNEKLFF. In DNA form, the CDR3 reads TGCGCCAGCGCGGACAGTGCAACTAATGAAAAACTGTTTTTT.

The CDR3 sequence is CASSRDTYTEAFF. The CDR3 coding sequence is TGTGCCAGCAGCCGGGACACTTACACTGAAGCTTTCTTT. This sequence joins TRBV7-9 and TRBJ1-1, with D perhaps matching TRBD1 (6 bases). This CDR3 has 13 amino acids. V dropped 5 bases and J dropped 3 bases, with 10 bases sitting between them. Germline CDR1 is SEHNR and CDR2 is FQNEAQ (reference sequence).

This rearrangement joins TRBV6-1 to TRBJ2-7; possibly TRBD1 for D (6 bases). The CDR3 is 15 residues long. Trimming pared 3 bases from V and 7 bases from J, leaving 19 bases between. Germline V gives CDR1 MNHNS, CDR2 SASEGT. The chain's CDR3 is CASSDGDTRWREQYF. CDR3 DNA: TGTGCCAGCAGTGATGGGGACACCCGCTGGCGAGAGCAGTACTTC.

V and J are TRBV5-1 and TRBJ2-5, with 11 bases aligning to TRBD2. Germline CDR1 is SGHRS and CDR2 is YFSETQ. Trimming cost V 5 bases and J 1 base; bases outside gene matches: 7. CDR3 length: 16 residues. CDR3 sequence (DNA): TGCGCCAGCAGAACCGCCGGGACTAGCGGCCAAGAGACCCAGTACTTC. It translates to CASRTAGTSGQETQYF.

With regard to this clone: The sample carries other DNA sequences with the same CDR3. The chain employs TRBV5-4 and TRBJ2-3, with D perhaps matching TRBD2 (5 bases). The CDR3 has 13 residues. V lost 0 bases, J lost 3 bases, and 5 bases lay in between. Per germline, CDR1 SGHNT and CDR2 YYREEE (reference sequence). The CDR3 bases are TGTGCCAGCAGCTTGGGAGGGACAGATACGCAGTATTTT. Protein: CASSLGGTDTQYF.

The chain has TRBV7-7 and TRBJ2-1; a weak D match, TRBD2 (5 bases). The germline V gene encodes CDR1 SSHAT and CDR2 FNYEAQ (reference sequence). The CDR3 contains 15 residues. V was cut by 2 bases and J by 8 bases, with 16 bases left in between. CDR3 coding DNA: TGTGCCAGCAGCTTATCTCGACTAACCATCGATGAGCAGTTCTTC. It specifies CASSLSRLTIDEQFF.

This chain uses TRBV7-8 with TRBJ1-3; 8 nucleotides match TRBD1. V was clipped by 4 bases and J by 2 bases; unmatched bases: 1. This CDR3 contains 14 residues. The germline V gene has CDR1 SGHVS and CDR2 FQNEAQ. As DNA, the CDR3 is TGTGCCAGCAGCTGGACAGGGACTGGAAACACCATATATTTT. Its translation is CASSWTGTGNTIYF.

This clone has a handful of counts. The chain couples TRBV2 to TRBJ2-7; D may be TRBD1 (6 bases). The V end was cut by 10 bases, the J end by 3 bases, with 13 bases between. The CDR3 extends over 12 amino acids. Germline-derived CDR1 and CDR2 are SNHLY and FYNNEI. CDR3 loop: CATTPQGYEQYF. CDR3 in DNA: TGTGCCACCACACCACAGGGCTACGAGCAGTACTTC.

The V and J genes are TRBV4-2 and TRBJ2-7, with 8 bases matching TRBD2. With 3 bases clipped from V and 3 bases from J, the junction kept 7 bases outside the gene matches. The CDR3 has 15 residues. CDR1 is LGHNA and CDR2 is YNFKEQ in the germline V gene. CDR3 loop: CASSQTGTSNYEQYF. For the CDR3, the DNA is TGTGCCAGCAGCCAGACCGGGACTAGTAACTACGAGCAGTACTTC.

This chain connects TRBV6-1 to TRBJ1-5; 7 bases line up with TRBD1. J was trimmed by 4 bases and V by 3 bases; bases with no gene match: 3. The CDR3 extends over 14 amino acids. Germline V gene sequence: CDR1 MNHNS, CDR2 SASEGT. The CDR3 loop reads CASSDRGMNQPQHF. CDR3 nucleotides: TGTGCCAGCAGTGACAGGGGGATGAATCAGCCCCAGCATTTT.

The CDR3 bases are TGTGCCAGCAGTTACAAGGCAGGCTCCTATAATTCACCCCTCCACTTT. Translation gives CASSYKAGSYNSPLHF. The chain links TRBV6-5 to TRBJ1-6; D is uncertain. CDR3 length: 16 residues. Trimming left V 2 bases short and J 0 bases short, with 8 bases between. CDR1 and CDR2 (germline): MNHEY, SVGAGI.

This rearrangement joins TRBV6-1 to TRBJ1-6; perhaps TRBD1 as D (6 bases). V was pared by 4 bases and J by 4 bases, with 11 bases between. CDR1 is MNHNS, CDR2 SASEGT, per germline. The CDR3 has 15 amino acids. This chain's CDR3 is CASSATGQYNSPLHF. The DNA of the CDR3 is TGTGCCAGCAGTGCGACGGGACAATATAATTCACCCCTCCACTTT.

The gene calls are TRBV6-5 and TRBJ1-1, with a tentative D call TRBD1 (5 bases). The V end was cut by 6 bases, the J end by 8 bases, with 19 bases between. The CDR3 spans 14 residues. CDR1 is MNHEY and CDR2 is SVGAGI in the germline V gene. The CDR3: CASSLQTAVGEAFF. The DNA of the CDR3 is TGTGCCAGCAGCCTCCAGACAGCTGTGGGCGAAGCTTTCTTT.

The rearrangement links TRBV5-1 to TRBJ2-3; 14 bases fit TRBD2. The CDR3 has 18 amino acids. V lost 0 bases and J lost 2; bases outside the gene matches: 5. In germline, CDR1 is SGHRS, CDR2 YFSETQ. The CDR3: CASSLERTSGRLTDTQYF. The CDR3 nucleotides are TGCGCCAGCAGCTTGGAAAGGACTAGCGGGAGGCTCACAGATACGCAGTATTTT.

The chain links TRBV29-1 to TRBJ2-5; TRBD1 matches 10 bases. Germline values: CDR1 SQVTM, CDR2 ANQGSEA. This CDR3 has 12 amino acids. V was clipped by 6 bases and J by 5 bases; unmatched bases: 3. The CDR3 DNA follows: TGCAGCGTACGGACAGGGGGGGAGACCCAGTACTTC. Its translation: CSVRTGGETQYF.

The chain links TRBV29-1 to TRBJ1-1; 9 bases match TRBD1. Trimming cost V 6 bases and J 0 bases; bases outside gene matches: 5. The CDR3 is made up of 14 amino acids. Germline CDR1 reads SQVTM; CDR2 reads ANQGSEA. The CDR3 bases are TGCAGCGTAGGACAGGGGACGATGAACACTGAAGCTTTCTTT. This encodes CSVGQGTMNTEAFF.

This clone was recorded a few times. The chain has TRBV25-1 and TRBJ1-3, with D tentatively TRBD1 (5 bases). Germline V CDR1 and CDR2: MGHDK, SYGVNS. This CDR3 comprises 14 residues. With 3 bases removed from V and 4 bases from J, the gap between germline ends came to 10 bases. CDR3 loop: CASSDWGRGNTIYF. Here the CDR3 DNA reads TGTGCCAGCAGTGATTGGGGCCGAGGAAACACCATATATTTT.

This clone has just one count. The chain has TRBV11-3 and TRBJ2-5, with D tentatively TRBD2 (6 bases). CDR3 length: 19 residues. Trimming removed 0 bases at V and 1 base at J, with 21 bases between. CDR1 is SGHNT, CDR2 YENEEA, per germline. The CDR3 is CASSLELGGTRGIQETQYF. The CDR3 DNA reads TGTGCCAGCAGCTTAGAACTGGGCGGGACGAGGGGCATCCAAGAGACCCAGTACTTC.

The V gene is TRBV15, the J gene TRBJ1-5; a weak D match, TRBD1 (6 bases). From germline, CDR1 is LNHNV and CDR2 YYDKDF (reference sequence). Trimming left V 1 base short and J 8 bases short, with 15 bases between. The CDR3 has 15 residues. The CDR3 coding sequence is TGTGCCACCAGCAGAGGCCGGGACATCCAAAAGCCCCAGCATTTT. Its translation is CATSRGRDIQKPQHF.

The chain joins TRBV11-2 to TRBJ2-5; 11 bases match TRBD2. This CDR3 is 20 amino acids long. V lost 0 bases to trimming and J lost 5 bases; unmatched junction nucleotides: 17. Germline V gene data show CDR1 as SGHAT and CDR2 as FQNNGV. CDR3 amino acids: CASSLDPPTFSGREGETQYF. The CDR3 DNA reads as TGTGCCAGCAGCTTAGACCCCCCTACCTTTAGCGGGAGGGAAGGGGAGACCCAGTACTTC.

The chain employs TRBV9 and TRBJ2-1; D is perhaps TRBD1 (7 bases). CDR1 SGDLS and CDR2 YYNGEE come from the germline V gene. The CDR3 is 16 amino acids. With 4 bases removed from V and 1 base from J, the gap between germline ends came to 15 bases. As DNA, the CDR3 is TGTGCCAGCAGCCCCCGGACAGGAGGGTCCTACAATGAGCAGTTCTTC. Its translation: CASSPRTGGSYNEQFF.

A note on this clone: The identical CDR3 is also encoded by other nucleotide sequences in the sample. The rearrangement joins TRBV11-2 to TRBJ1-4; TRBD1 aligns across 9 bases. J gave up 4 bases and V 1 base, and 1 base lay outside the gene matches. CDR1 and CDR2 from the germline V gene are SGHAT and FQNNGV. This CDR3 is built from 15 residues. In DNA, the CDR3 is TGTGCCAGCAGCTTAGGGGACAGGGATAATGAAAAACTGTTTTTT. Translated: CASSLGDRDNEKLFF.

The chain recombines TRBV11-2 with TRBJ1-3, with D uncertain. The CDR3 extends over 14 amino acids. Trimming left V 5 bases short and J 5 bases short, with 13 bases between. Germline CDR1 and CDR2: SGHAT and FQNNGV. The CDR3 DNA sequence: TGTGCCAGCAGCGACCTGCGGTTCCGAAACACCATATATTTT. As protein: CASSDLRFRNTIYF.

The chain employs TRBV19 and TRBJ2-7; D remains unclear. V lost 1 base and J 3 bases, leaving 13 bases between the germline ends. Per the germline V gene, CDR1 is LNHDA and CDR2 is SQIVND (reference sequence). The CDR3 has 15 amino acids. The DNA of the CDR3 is TGTGCCAGTAGTATAGGTCTGGGCACTTACTACGAGCAGTACTTC. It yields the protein CASSIGLGTYYEQYF.

This chain's CDR3 is CASSPTGSNEKLFF. CDR3 nucleotide sequence: TGTGCCAGCAGTCCGACAGGGTCTAATGAAAAACTGTTTTTT. This chain connects TRBV6-5 to TRBJ1-4; TRBD1 matches 7 bases. Germline V lookup: CDR1 MNHEY, CDR2 SVGAGI. CDR3 length equals 14 residues. V trimming: 5 bases; J trimming: 3 bases; junction bases outside the gene matches: 3.

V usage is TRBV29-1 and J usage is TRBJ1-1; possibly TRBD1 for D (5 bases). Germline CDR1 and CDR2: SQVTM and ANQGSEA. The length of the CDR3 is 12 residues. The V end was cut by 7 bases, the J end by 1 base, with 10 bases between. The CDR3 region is CSALTGNTEAFF. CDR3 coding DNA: TGCAGCGCTTTAACAGGGAACACTGAAGCTTTCTTT. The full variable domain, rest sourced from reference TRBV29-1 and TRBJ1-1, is SAVISQKPSRDICQRGTSLTIQCQVDSQVTMMFWYRQQPGQSLTLIATANQGSEATYESGFVIDKFPISRPNLTFSTLTVSNMSPEDSSIYLCSALTGNTEAFFGQGTRLTVV.

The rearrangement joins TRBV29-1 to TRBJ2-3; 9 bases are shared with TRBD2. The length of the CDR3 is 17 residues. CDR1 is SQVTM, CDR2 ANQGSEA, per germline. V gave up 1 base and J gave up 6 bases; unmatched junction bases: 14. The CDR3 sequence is CSVEGGRGGALTDTQYF. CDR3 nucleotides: TGCAGCGTTGAAGGGGGGCGGGGGGGCGCCTTGACGGATACGCAGTATTTT.